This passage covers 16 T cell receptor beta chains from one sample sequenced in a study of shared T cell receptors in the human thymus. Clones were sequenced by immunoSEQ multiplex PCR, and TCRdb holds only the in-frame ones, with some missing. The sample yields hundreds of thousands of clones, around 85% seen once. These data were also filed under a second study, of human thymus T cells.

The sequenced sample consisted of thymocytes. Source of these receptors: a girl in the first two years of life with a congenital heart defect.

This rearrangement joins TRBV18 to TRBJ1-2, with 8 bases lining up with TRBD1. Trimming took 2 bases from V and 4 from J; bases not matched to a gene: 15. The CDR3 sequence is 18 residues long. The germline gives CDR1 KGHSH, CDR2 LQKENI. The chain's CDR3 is CASSPMGPRDRTLYGYTF. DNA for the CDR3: TGTGCCAGCTCACCAATGGGTCCCAGGGACAGGACCCTCTATGGCTACACCTTC.

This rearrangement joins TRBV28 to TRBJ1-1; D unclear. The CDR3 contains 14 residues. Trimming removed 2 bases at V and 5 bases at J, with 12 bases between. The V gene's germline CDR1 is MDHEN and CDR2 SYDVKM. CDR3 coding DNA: TGTGCCAGCAGTTTAGGCCAGACGAGGACTGAAGCTTTCTTT. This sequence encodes CASSLGQTRTEAFF.

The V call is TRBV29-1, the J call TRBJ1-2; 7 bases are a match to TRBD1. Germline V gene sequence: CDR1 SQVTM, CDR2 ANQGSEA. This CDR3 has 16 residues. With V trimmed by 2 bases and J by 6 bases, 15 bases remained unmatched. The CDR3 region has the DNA TGCAGCGTTGAAAGGGGGCAAGGGTTAGGGTCGAATGGCTACACCTTC. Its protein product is CSVERGQGLGSNGYTF.

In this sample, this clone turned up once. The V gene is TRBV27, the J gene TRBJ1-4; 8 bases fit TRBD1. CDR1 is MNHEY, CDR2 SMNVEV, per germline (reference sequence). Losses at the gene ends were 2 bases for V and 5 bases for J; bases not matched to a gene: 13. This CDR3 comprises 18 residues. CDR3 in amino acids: CASSLLDPQGAENEKLFF. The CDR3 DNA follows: TGTGCCAGCAGTTTACTGGATCCCCAGGGGGCGGAAAATGAAAAACTGTTTTTT.

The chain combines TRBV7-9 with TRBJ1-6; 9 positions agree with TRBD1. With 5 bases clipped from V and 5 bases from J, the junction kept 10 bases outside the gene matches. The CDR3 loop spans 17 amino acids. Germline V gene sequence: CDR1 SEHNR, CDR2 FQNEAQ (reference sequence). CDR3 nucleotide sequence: TGTGCCAGCAGCGCGGGGGTGGGACAGGGACATAATTCACCCCTCCACTTT. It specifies CASSAGVGQGHNSPLHF.

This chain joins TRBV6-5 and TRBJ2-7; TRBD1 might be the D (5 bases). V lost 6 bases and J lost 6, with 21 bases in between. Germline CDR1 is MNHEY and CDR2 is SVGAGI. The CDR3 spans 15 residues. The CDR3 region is CASSAPGQGGSEQYF. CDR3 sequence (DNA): TGTGCCAGCAGCGCCCCCGGCCAGGGTGGGTCCGAGCAGTACTTC.

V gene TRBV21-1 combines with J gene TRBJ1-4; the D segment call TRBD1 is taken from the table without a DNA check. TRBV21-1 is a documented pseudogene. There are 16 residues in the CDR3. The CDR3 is CASSKRSTGKNEKLFF. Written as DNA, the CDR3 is TGTGCCAGCAGCAAACGTTCGACAGGGAAAAATGAAAAACTGTTTTTT.

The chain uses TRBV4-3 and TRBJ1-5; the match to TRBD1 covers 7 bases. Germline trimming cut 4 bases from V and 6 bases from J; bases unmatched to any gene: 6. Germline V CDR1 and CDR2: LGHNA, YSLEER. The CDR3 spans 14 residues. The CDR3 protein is CASSPGQVGQPQHF. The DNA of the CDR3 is TGCGCCAGCAGCCCCGGACAGGTCGGTCAGCCCCAGCATTTT.

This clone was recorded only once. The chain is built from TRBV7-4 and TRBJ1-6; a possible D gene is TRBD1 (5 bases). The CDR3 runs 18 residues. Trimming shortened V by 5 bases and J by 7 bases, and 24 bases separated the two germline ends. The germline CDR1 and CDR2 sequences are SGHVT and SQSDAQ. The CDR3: CASSPTGAGAFPNSPLHF. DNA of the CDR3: TGTGCCAGCAGCCCTACTGGGGCGGGAGCTTTTCCGAATTCACCCCTCCACTTT.

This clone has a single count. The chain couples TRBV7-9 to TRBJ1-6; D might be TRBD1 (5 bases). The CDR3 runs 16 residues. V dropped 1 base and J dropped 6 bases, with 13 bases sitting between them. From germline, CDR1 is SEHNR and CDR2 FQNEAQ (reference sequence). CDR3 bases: TGTGCCAGCAGCTTAGAATTCCAGGGCCTTAATTCACCCCTCCACTTT. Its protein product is CASSLEFQGLNSPLHF. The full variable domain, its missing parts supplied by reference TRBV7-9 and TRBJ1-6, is DTGVSQNPRHKITKRGQNVTFRCDPISEHNRLYWYRQTLGQGPEFLTYFQNEAQLEKSRLLSDRFSAERPKGSFSTLEIQRTEQGDSAMYLCASSLEFQGLNSPLHFGNGTRLTVT.

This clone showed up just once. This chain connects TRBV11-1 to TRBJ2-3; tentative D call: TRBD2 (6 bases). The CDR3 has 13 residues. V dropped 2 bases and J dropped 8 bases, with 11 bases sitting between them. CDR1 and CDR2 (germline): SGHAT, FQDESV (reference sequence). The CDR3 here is CASSLSPAGTQYF. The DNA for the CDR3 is TGTGCCAGCAGCTTATCCCCAGCGGGTACGCAGTATTTT.

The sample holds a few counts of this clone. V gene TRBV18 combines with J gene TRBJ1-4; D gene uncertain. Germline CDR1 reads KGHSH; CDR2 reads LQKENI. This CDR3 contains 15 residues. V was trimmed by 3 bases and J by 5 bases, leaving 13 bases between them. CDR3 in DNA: TGTGCCAGCTCACCTCTACAGTCCCCAAATGAAAAACTGTTTTTT. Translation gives CASSPLQSPNEKLFF.

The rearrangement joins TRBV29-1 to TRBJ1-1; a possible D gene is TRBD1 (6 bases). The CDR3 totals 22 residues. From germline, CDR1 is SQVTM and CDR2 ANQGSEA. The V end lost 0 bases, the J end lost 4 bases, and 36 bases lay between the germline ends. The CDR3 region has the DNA TGCAGCGTTGAAGATAAAGCCGGACAGTGCGAGAGGGATAATCCTGGTTGCACTGAAGCTTTCTTT. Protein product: CSVEDKAGQCERDNPGCTEAFF.

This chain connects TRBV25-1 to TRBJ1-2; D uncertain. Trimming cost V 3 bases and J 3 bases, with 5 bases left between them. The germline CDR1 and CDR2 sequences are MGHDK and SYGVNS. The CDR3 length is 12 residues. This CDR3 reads CASSDRHYGYTF. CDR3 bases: TGTGCCAGCAGTGACCGTCACTATGGCTACACCTTC.

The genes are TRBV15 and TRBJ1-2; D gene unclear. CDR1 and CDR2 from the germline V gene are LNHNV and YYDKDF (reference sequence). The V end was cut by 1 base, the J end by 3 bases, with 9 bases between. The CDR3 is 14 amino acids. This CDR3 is CATSRGPGYYGYTF. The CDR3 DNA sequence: TGTGCCACCAGCAGAGGACCGGGATACTATGGCTACACCTTC.

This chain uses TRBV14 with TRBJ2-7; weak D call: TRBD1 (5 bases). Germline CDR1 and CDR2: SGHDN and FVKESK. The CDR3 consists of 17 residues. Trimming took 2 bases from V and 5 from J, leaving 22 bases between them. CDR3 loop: CASSQTGNFRAGNEQYF. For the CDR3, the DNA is TGTGCCAGCAGCCAAACAGGAAACTTCAGGGCAGGCAACGAGCAGTACTTC.